Reported below is one T cell receptor beta chain. Its specificity is not known. With V trimmed by 0 bases and J by 5 bases, 4 bases remained unmatched. The CDR3 covers 15 residues. Germline V gene lookup returns CDR1 SGHRS and CDR2 YFSETQ. The sample belongs to a study of cytomegalovirus exposure and HLA in healthy donors. Study-level results: Some TCR beta chains (roughly 160 of them) were listed as cytomegalovirus-associated.

The donors were members of the validation cohort comprising about 120 subjects, separate from the approximately 630-subject first cohort. This table comes from immunoSEQ multiplex PCR, and its TCRdb copy is limited to in-frame clones, with some not included. The sample holds 150,000 or so clones, about 89% seen once. The clonotype comes from a woman aged 18-30 years in good health and CMV-seropositive. The J gene is TRBJ2-2, the V gene TRBV5-1; 7 bases fit TRBD2. Sequencing was done on a sample of PBMCs. The CDR3 DNA is TGCGCCAGCAGCTTGGCCAGGGAGGGGACCGGGGAGCTGTTTTTT. Its protein is CASSLAREGTGELFF.